This T cell receptor beta chain was found in a study of T-cell reconstitution after alpha-beta-depleted transplantation in children. General study findings and limits: It was newly produced T cells that mostly accounted for T-cell counts and diversity one year after transplant. For some patients, TCRbeta diversity was high at day 60 because of recipient T cells and thymic progenitors that survived. Several hundred graft clones that had expanded were reportedly the source of alpha-beta T cells about two months after transplant.

A word on this clonotype: Antigen unknown.

Unique molecular identifiers tagged the TCRbeta library. TCRdb passed the PCR reads through MiXCR, listing each CDR3 protein once. The sample includes approximately 1,000,000 distinct CDR3 sequences, around 30% of them seen just once. The CDR3 loop spans 13 amino acids. CDR1 SGHRS and CDR2 YFSETQ come from the germline V gene. The V segment lost 4 bases and the J segment 4 bases; nucleotides outside the gene matches: 2. This clonotype was sampled from a boy in the first two years of life who had a stem cell transplant for SCID, so the T cells may come from the graft donor. The sample here was PBMCs, mostly from graft donor cells, taken 360 days after TCRalphabeta/CD19-depleted stem cell transplant. The chain couples TRBV5-1 to TRBJ2-5, with 9 nucleotides matching TRBD2. The CDR3 loop is CASSNSGGETQYF. The CDR3 DNA reads as TGCGCCAGCAGCAATAGCGGGGGAGAGACCCAGTACTTC.